This T cell receptor beta chain was captured in a study of cytomegalovirus exposure and HLA in healthy donors. In the study overall: The same platform used for the roughly 600 first-cohort repertoires was also used for the 95 to 150 validation repertoires, as a later analysis reported.

The data were produced by immunoSEQ multiplex PCR, yet TCRdb's version contains in-frame clones alone and is incomplete. Among 200,000 to 300,000 clones, 87% were seen once, and the ten largest hold around 2.6%. Comments on this clone: What it recognizes is unknown.

The CDR3 is 15 residues long. Trimming at V came to 8 bases and at J to 4 bases, leaving 12 bases not matched to a gene. CDR1 and CDR2 (germline): SNHLY, FYNNEI. General study points: First-cohort TCR clusters were later found to tend to co-occur in the 130 or so validation repertoires. There were a few CMV-associated chains whose specificity for CMV antigens was confirmed in vitro.

The source material was PBMCs. The chain uses TRBV2 and TRBJ2-3; the match to TRBD2 covers 7 bases. This TCR derives from a man between 18 and 35 years old in good health and CMV-seronegative. The CDR3 bases are TGTGCCAGCCGCACTAGCGATTGGACCCCAGATACGCAGTATTTT. Amino acids: CASRTSDWTPDTQYF.